This paragraph reports one T cell receptor (beta chain). Its antigen is undetermined. With UMIs, 5'RACE template switching was used to make TCR beta cDNA. TCRdb reanalyzed the 5' RACE reads and collapses them to one entry per CDR3 protein, without DNA. This sample's table has 150,000 to 180,000 distinct CDR3 sequences. This sample was taken from a study of T cells expressing NK-cell markers. Study-level information: Sorted T-cell subsets CD3+CD56+NKG2C+, CD3+CD56+NKG2C- and CD3+CD56-NKG2C+ were TCR beta-sequenced. Among eight sequenced donors, seven carried HCMV seropositivity while one was seronegative.

Points from the study as a whole: Dominant NKG2C+ clonotype frequencies of roughly 1.0-7.0% of CD8+ T cells were measured in over five donors.

CDR3 size: 15 residues. Per the germline V gene, CDR1 is LNHDA and CDR2 is SQIVND (reference sequence). The J gene is TRBJ2-1, the V gene TRBV19; the TRBD2 assignment by TCRdb is unverifiable without DNA. This TCR was recovered from a woman aged 45 to 65 in good health. Specimen: blood T cells: a sorted CD56 or NKG2C T cell subset, CD4+ or CD8+ T cells, or bulk PBMC T cells (not recorded which). The CDR3 region is CASSLAGTTYNEQFF.